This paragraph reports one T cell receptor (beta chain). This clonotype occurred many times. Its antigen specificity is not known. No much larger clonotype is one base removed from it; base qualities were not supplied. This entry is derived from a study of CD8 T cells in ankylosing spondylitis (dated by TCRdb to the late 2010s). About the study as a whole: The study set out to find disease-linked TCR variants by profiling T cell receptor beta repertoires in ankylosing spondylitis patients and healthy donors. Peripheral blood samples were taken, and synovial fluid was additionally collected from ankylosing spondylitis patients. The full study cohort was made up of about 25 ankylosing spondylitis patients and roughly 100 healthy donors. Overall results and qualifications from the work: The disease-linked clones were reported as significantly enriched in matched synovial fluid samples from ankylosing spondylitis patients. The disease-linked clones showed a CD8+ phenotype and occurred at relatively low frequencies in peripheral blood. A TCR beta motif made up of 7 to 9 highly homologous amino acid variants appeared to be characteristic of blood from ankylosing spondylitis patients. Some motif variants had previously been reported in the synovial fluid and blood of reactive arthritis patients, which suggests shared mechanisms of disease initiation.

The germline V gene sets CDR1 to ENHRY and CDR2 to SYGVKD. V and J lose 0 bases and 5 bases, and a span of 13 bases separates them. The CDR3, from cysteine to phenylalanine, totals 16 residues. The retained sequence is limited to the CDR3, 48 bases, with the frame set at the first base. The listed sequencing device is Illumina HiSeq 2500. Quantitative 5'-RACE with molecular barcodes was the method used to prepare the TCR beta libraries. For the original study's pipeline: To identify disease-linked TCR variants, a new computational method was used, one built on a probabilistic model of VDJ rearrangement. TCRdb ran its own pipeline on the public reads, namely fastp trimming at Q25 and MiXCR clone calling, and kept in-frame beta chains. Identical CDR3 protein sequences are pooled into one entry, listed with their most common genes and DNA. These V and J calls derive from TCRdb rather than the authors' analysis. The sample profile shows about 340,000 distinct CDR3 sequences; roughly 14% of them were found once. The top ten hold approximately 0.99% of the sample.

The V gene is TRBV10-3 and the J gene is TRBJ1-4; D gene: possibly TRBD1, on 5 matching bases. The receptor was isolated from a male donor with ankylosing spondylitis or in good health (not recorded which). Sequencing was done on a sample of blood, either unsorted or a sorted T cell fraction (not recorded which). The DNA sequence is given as TGTGCCATCAGTGAGTCGAGCTCCAGGGCGAATGAAAAACTGTTTTTT. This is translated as CAISESSSRANEKLFF.